This TCR beta chain was identified during a study of blood T cell repertoires in COVID-19. Overall study context: Sources were T cells, B-cell-depleted T cells, or PBMCs; the material itself was cDNA or gDNA.

Original processing methods: The authors estimated nucleated cell counts from reference gene primer amplification. Assay: immunoSEQ multiplex PCR; the TCRdb copy retains only in-frame clones and omits some. From that table come the V and J calls and clone size; the DNA was used to work out D and trimming. The sample holds about 160,000 clones, about 83% seen once. Looked up from germline, CDR1 is KGHSH and CDR2 is LQKENI. This CDR3 contains 13 residues. The V gene lost 5 bases and the J gene lost 6 bases, with 13 bases spanning the gap. This TCR came from a man between 60 and 75 years old with acute or convalescent COVID-19. The rearrangement uses TRBV18 and TRBJ1-1; D is possibly TRBD1 (6 bases). Input material: peripheral blood. The CDR3 DNA reads TGTGCCAGCTCAGCAGGGGCCCGGGCTGAAGCTTTCTTT. Its translation is CASSAGARAEAFF.